This is a list of T cell receptor beta chains from one sample in a study of blood T cell repertoires in COVID-19. The table came from immunoSEQ multiplex PCR; TCRdb's copy has only in-frame clones and leaves some out. Among 400,000 to 500,000 clones listed, roughly 89% were seen once. Input material: peripheral blood. These TCRs come from a woman younger than 45 with active or convalescent COVID-19. Each CDR3 is given with its conserved first and last residue. The D gene is left open where the match is weak. The size entry is marked missing in some rows and otherwise reads once, few, many or a size class.

size	J	V	D	DNA	CDR3
NA	TRBJ1-1	TRBV4-1	NA	TGCGCCAGCAGCCATCGGAACAGGGAACAAGACATGAACACTGAAGCTTTCTTT	CASSHRNREQDMNTEAFF
NA	TRBJ1-1	TRBV10-3	NA	TGTGCCATCAGTGAGTCACCAACCGGGACTTTGAACACTGAAGCTTTCTTT	CAISESPTGTLNTEAFF
NA	TRBJ2-1	TRBV2	TRBD2	TGTGCCAGCAGTCTACTAGCGGAGCAGTTCTTC	CASSLLAEQFF
NA	TRBJ2-3	TRBV20-1	TRBD2	TGCAGTGCTAGTGAGGCTAGCGGGAATCCAGATACGCAGTATTTT	CSASEASGNPDTQYF
NA	TRBJ2-5	TRBV7-8	TRBD1	TGTGCCAGCAGCTTATTATTTCTGGGCCAGGGGGCCCTCGAGACCCAGTACTTC	CASSLLFLGQGALETQYF
NA	TRBJ1-6	TRBV4-1	NA	TGCGCCAGCAGCCAAGAAATTAGTAATTCACCCCTCCACTTT	CASSQEISNSPLHF
NA	TRBJ1-2	TRBV5-1	TRBD1	TGCGCCAGCAGCTCCCCGGGACAGACCTATGGCTACACCTTC	CASSSPGQTYGYTF
NA	TRBJ2-7	TRBV11-3	TRBD1	TGTGCCAGCAGCATAGGACAGGCGAACTCCTACGAGCAGTACTTC	CASSIGQANSYEQYF
NA	TRBJ2-5	TRBV5-4	NA	TGTGCCAGCAGCCCCGACAGTTTAGGGGGAAAAGAGACCCAGTACTTC	CASSPDSLGGKETQYF
NA	TRBJ2-2	TRBV18	TRBD2	TGTGCCAGCTCACCAACGTCGTTCGGACTAGAGTCCGGGGAGCTGTTTTTT	CASSPTSFGLESGELFF
NA	TRBJ1-4	TRBV9	TRBD1	TGTGCCAGCAGCGTAGGGCCGTTGACAGGGGTGGAAAAACTGTTTTTT	CASSVGPLTGVEKLFF
NA	TRBJ2-3	TRBV7-9	NA	TGTGCCAGCAGCTCCGAACGGGGGACAGATACGCAGTATTTT	CASSSERGTDTQYF
NA	TRBJ2-3	TRBV12-5	NA	TGTGCTAGTGGTCCCGCGGGGGATACGCAGTATTTT	CASGPAGDTQYF
NA	TRBJ2-5	TRBV7-8	TRBD1	TGTGCCAGCGGGACAGGTCTTAAAGAGACCCAGTACTTC	CASGTGLKETQYF
NA	TRBJ2-2	TRBV5-4	NA	TGTGCCAGCAGCCTGAACACGAACACCGGGGAGCTGTTTTTT	CASSLNTNTGELFF
NA	TRBJ1-1	TRBV7-6	NA	TGTGCCAGCAGTCCCCAAGGAACAGGTGAAGCTTTCTTT	CASSPQGTGEAFF
NA	TRBJ2-7	TRBV10-3	TRBD2	TGTGCCATCAGCATCCTAGCGGGGACCTACGAGCAGTACTTC	CAISILAGTYEQYF
few	TRBJ1-1	TRBV12-3/TRBV12-4	NA	TGTGCCAGCAACCTCCCGGGGGCTGAAGCTTTCTTT	CASNLPGAEAFF
NA	TRBJ1-2	TRBV10-3	NA	TGTGCCATCTTAAAAGAAGGCGGGGCCGATGGCTACACCTTC	CAILKEGGADGYTF
NA	TRBJ2-1	TRBV6-5	NA	TGTGCCAGCATCGGAGGGGCCTGGGATGAGCAGTTCTTC	CASIGGAWDEQFF
NA	TRBJ2-1	TRBV6-1	TRBD2	TGTGCCAGCAGTGATTTCCGGGGGCTGGCTAGCGGGGAGGGCAATGAGCAGTTCTTC	CASSDFRGLASGEGNEQFF
NA	TRBJ1-4	TRBV4-1	TRBD1	TGCGCCAGCAGCCAAATACAGGGGGTTCATGCTAATGAAAAACTGTTTTTT	CASSQIQGVHANEKLFF
NA	TRBJ2-4	TRBV5-5	NA	TGTGCCAGCAGCGAGGGCAGCTCAGGAAACATTCAGTACTTC	CASSEGSSGNIQYF
once	TRBJ2-1	TRBV2	TRBD2	TGTGCCAGCGCGCCAGCGGGAGAAGTCAATGAGCAGTTCTTC	CASAPAGEVNEQFF
NA	TRBJ2-3	TRBV5-8	NA	TGTGCCAGCAGCTTTCGGGGGAGTCACACAGATACGCAGTATTTT	CASSFRGSHTDTQYF
NA	TRBJ1-1	TRBV19	NA	TGTGCCAGTAGTATAGCCCTTGACACTGAAGCTTTCTTT	CASSIALDTEAFF
NA	TRBJ2-1	TRBV10-3	TRBD1	TGTGCCATCAGTGCGACAGGGGTCAACTCCTACAATGAGCAGTTCTTC	CAISATGVNSYNEQFF
NA	TRBJ1-2	TRBV10-1	NA	TGCGCCAGCAGTGAGGGTACAGGGACGAATGGCTACACCTTC	CASSEGTGTNGYTF
NA	TRBJ2-6	TRBV5-1	NA	TGCGCCAGCAGCCCACCCAGTGGGGCCAACGTCCTGACTTTC	CASSPPSGANVLTF
NA	TRBJ1-2	TRBV19	NA	TGTGCCAGTAGTATAGTGGACACCCACTATGGCTACACCTTC	CASSIVDTHYGYTF
NA	TRBJ2-5	TRBV6-2/TRBV6-3	TRBD1	TGTGCCAGCAGCTATACGGGCCCCAACAGGGGGCATCGGGGGGAGACCCAGTACTTC	CASSYTGPNRGHRGETQYF
many	TRBJ1-1	TRBV5-1	NA	TGCGCCAGCAGCCCGGGACACGGAGAAGCTTTCTTT	CASSPGHGEAFF
NA	TRBJ2-1	TRBV6-5	TRBD2	TGTGCCAGCAATCCGGGACTAGCGAGCAATGAGCAGTTCTTC	CASNPGLASNEQFF
NA	TRBJ2-3	TRBV2	TRBD2	TGTGCCAGCATTAGGACGTTGGTCGGGGGGACTAGCACAGATACGCAGTATTTT	CASIRTLVGGTSTDTQYF
NA	TRBJ1-5	TRBV10-1	TRBD1	TGCGCCAGCAGTGAGTCGGGACAGGTTTTCCTAGATCAGCCCCAGCATTTT	CASSESGQVFLDQPQHF
NA	TRBJ2-7	TRBV27	TRBD1	TGTGCCAGCAGTCGAGGGACAGGGACACCCACGGAGCAGTACTTC	CASSRGTGTPTEQYF
NA	TRBJ1-1	TRBV5-1	NA	TGCGCCAGCACCTCAAAGCCGGGGGGCGTAGGGGACACTGAAGCTTTCTTT	CASTSKPGGVGDTEAFF
NA	TRBJ1-1	TRBV2	NA	TGTGCCAGCAGTGAGTCGGGGATGGGAGCTTTCTTT	CASSESGMGAFF
once	TRBJ2-3	TRBV11-2	NA	TGTGCCAGCAGCTTACGCAGGGTAGCAGATACGCAGTATTTT	CASSLRRVADTQYF
NA	TRBJ2-1	TRBV6-4	TRBD2	TGTGCCAGCAGTCTCGGGACTAGCGGCTACAATGAGCAGTTCTTC	CASSLGTSGYNEQFF
NA	TRBJ2-1	TRBV5-1	NA	TGCGCCAGCAGCTTGGGGGGCACCGTTGGCTACAATGAGCAGTTCTTC	CASSLGGTVGYNEQFF
NA	TRBJ2-2	TRBV5-1	TRBD1	TGCGCCAGCAGCACAGGGACAGGGGTTACCGGGGAGCTGTTTTTT	CASSTGTGVTGELFF
once	TRBJ2-7	TRBV7-8	NA	TGTGCCAGCAGCCAAAAGGTGCGTACGGAGGCCTACGAGCAGTACTTC	CASSQKVRTEAYEQYF
NA	TRBJ1-5	TRBV5-1	NA	TGCGCCAGCAGCTTGGACCCAGGTCAGCCCCAGCATTTT	CASSLDPGQPQHF
NA	TRBJ1-1	TRBV11-1	TRBD1	TGTGCCAGCAGCACCTCGACAGGGCTCGGCACTGAAGCTTTCTTT	CASSTSTGLGTEAFF
NA	TRBJ2-7	TRBV28	TRBD1	TGTGCCAGCAGGAGAACAGGGGGCGGGCAGTACTTC	CASRRTGGGQYF
NA	TRBJ2-5	TRBV7-9	TRBD1	TGTGCCAGCAGCTGGACAGGGGATCCCCAAGAGACCCAGTACTTC	CASSWTGDPQETQYF
NA	TRBJ1-5	TRBV27	TRBD1	TGTGCCAGCAGCCTGGGACAGGTCAATCAGCCCCAGCATTTT	CASSLGQVNQPQHF
NA	TRBJ2-7	TRBV30	NA	TGTGCCTGGAGTGTACGAGGGTCCTCCTACGAGCAGTACTTC	CAWSVRGSSYEQYF
NA	TRBJ1-2	TRBV10-3	NA	TGTGCCATCAGGCCTCAGGGTAATGGCTATGGCTACACCTTC	CAIRPQGNGYGYTF
NA	TRBJ1-5	TRBV4-1	TRBD1	TGCGCCAGCAGCCAACTATTTGACAGGGAGTGGAGGCAGCCCCAGCATTTT	CASSQLFDREWRQPQHF
NA	TRBJ2-1	TRBV4-1	NA	TGCGCCAGCAGCCAAGCTTCCGGGACAGCGGGCAATGAGCAGTTCTTC	CASSQASGTAGNEQFF
NA	TRBJ1-2	TRBV29-1	NA	TGCAGCGTGAAGGCGGATGCCTGGGGGGCTAACTATGGCTACACCTTC	CSVKADAWGANYGYTF